This TCR beta chain came from a study of blood T cell repertoires in COVID-19. Across the study: Nucleic acid was either cDNA or gDNA, and it came from T cells, B-cell-depleted T cells, or PBMCs.

This clone occurred once. The assay was immunoSEQ multiplex PCR, and TCRdb's table has in-frame clones only and misses some. The sample has about 370,000 clones, over 85% seen once; the top ten hold about 1.8%. Participant reports of clinical history set cohort assignment. Recovered Cohort 3 donors showed two negative PCRs, clearance, or symptom resolution. This clonotype originated in a woman aged 30 to 39 who had recovered from COVID-19. The sample comprised PBMCs or T cells enriched from blood (not recorded which).

The CDR3 region is CATSPRRLLNSPLHF. DNA for the CDR3: TGTGCCACCAGCCCACGCCGCCTACTTAATTCACCCCTCCACTTT. J is TRBJ1-6 and V is TRBV15; unclear D gene. Trimming took 5 bases from V and 6 from J, leaving 14 bases between them. Germline CDR1 LNHNV, CDR2 YYDKDF (reference sequence). This CDR3 comprises 15 residues. Full variable domain (remainder filled in from reference TRBV15 and TRBJ1-6): DAMVIQNPRYQVTQFGKPVTLSCSQTLNHNVMYWYQQKSSQAPKLLFHYYDKDFNNEADTPDNFQSRRPNTSFCFLDIRSPGLGDTAMYLCATSPRRLLNSPLHFGNGTRLTVT.